Listed below are T cell receptor beta chains from one sample, sequenced in a study of blood T cell repertoires in COVID-19. Libraries were prepared by immunoSEQ multiplex PCR; TCRdb keeps only in-frame clonotypes and omits some of them. The sample consists of about 230,000 clones, roughly 91% of them appearing once. The sequenced sample consisted of PBMCs or T cells enriched from blood (not recorded which). The receptors originated from a young woman with acute COVID-19. Each CDR3 is given with its conserved first and last residue. The order of the fields is CDR3 DNA, CDR3 protein, V gene, J gene, D gene, clone size. D genes are given only for firm matches. Clone size is shown for a subset of rows, as once, few, many or a class of expanded clone.

TGTGCCAGCAGATGGGACAGTGGAAACACCATATATTTT	CASRWDSGNTIYF	TRBV7-8	TRBJ1-3	TRBD1	.
TGCGCCAGCAGGACAGGGGTGGCCTACGAGCAGTACTTC	CASRTGVAYEQYF	TRBV10-2	TRBJ2-7	TRBD1	.
TGTGCCAGCAGCGTTGGACAGGGGGCTAGTATGGAGACCCAGTACTTC	CASSVGQGASMETQYF	TRBV9	TRBJ2-5	TRBD1	.
TGTGCCTGGAGTGTACCAGGACTAGCCAAAAACATTCAGTACTTC	CAWSVPGLAKNIQYF	TRBV30	TRBJ2-4	.	.
TGTGCCAGCAGCCGCTCAGGGGTTTTGGGGTTGGGCACTGAAGCTTTCTTT	CASSRSGVLGLGTEAFF	TRBV3-1/TRBV3-2	TRBJ1-1	.	.
TGTGCCAGCAGCTTGTTCGAGATCGGCAGGTTCACAGATACGCAGTATTTT	CASSLFEIGRFTDTQYF	TRBV5-8	TRBJ2-3	.	.
TGTGCCAGCAGCCACATAAGTCCGGGACAGGGTAACGAAAAACTGTTTTTT	CASSHISPGQGNEKLFF	TRBV3-1/TRBV3-2	TRBJ1-4	TRBD1	.
TGTGCCAGCTGGGCCGACAGGGGCAATTCACCCCTCCACTTT	CASWADRGNSPLHF	TRBV21-1	TRBJ1-6	.	.
TGTGCCAGCAGCCTAAAGTCTCTAGGCTCTGGAAACACCATATATTTT	CASSLKSLGSGNTIYF	TRBV7-8	TRBJ1-3	.	.
TGTGCCAGCAGCGTAGAGGGACAGGAGGGGGACGAGCAGTACTTC	CASSVEGQEGDEQYF	TRBV9	TRBJ2-7	TRBD1	.
TGTGCCAGCAGCTCCGACAGCACAGATAACTATGGCTACACCTTC	CASSSDSTDNYGYTF	TRBV11-2	TRBJ1-2	.	.
TGTGCCAGCAGCGTGAGCGCCGAGTCCTACGAGCAGTACTTC	CASSVSAESYEQYF	TRBV9	TRBJ2-7	.	.
TGTGCCAGCAGCGCCGGGACAGGGTGGGATGAAAAACTGTTTTTT	CASSAGTGWDEKLFF	TRBV9	TRBJ1-4	TRBD1	once
TGTGCCAGCAGTCAAACAGGGGGCCGGTACTTC	CASSQTGGRYF	TRBV12-3/TRBV12-4	TRBJ2-7	TRBD1	.
TGTGCCAGCAGCGCAGCCGGGACAGAAGGCCTTGAGGGCTACACCTTC	CASSAAGTEGLEGYTF	TRBV7-3	TRBJ1-2	TRBD1	.
TGTGCCAGCAGCATAGGGGGCGGCGGGGAGCTGTTTTTT	CASSIGGGGELFF	TRBV7-3	TRBJ2-2	TRBD1	.
TGTGCCAGCAGTGTCAGGGGACCTAATGAGCAGTTCTTC	CASSVRGPNEQFF	TRBV2	TRBJ2-1	.	.
TGTGCCAGCAGTTTACAGGGGGCGCAGAACGAGCAGTACTTC	CASSLQGAQNEQYF	TRBV27	TRBJ2-7	TRBD1	.
TGCGCCAGCAGTGAGTCGTCAGGGGGAAACTCACCCCTCCACTTT	CASSESSGGNSPLHF	TRBV10-2	TRBJ1-6	TRBD1	.
TGTGCCAGCAGCTTATCGCCCAGGGCTGGACCAGATACGCAGTATTTT	CASSLSPRAGPDTQYF	TRBV7-7	TRBJ2-3	.	.
TGCGCCAGCAGCCACGGACAGGGGGTTTTCTACGATGAAGCTTTCTTT	CASSHGQGVFYDEAFF	TRBV5-1	TRBJ1-1	TRBD1	.
TGTGCCAGTGCACTAACCGGGAGCTCCTATAATTCACCCCTCCACTTT	CASALTGSSYNSPLHF	TRBV19	TRBJ1-6	.	.
TGCGCCAGCAGCCGGTTGACAGACTCTGGAAACACCATATATTTT	CASSRLTDSGNTIYF	TRBV4-1	TRBJ1-3	.	once
TGTGCCAGCAGCTACCCGGACAGGGAGTATGCGAACACCGGGGAGCTGTTTTTT	CASSYPDREYANTGELFF	TRBV13	TRBJ2-2	TRBD1	.
TGTGCCAGCAGCCAATGGACAGGGAGAGGGTCCACTGAAGCTTTCTTT	CASSQWTGRGSTEAFF	TRBV14	TRBJ1-1	TRBD1	.
TGTGCCAGCAGCTCCACGTCTAGCGGGGGGCGGCAAGAGACCCAGTACTTC	CASSSTSSGGRQETQYF	TRBV13	TRBJ2-5	TRBD2	.
TGTGCCAGCAGCTTAGGGACAGGGGGCGCTGGAAAGCCCCAGCATTTT	CASSLGTGGAGKPQHF	TRBV5-6	TRBJ1-5	TRBD1	.
TGTGCCAGCAGCGTAGCGTCTAGCGGGCTTCAAGATACGCAGTATTTT	CASSVASSGLQDTQYF	TRBV9	TRBJ2-3	TRBD2	.
TGCGCCAGCAGCCAAGATTTGGGCGGGGGATCTGAGACCCAGTACTTC	CASSQDLGGGSETQYF	TRBV4-3	TRBJ2-5	TRBD2	.
TGTGCCATCAGGCTCAACAGGTTAAATTCACCCCTCCACTTT	CAIRLNRLNSPLHF	TRBV10-3	TRBJ1-6	.	.
TGTGCCAGCAGTTGGCAGGGTCTTAGTTATCAGCCCCAGCATTTT	CASSWQGLSYQPQHF	TRBV6-2/TRBV6-3	TRBJ1-5	.	.
TGTGCCAGCAGCCCTCGCCCTTCAGGGGTGGATGCCCTCCACTTT	CASSPRPSGVDALHF	TRBV11-2	TRBJ1-6	.	few
TGCGCCAGCAGCCAAGGGACAGGGGACTCACCCCTCCACTTT	CASSQGTGDSPLHF	TRBV5-1	TRBJ1-6	TRBD1	.
TGCGCCAGCAGCTTTTCGACAGATACGCAGTATTTT	CASSFSTDTQYF	TRBV5-1	TRBJ2-3	.	.
TGTGCCAGCAGCTTAGGGGACAGCCGCGAGACCCAGTACTTC	CASSLGDSRETQYF	TRBV7-2	TRBJ2-5	TRBD1	once
TGTGCCAGTAGTATAGGTGGCAACACCGGGGAGCTGTTTTTT	CASSIGGNTGELFF	TRBV19	TRBJ2-2	.	few
TGTGCCAGCAGCCCCAACAGGGTGGAAGCTTTCTTT	CASSPNRVEAFF	TRBV9	TRBJ1-1	.	.
TGTGCCAGCAGTTGGACCACACCCGGGGGGAGTAAAGATACGCAGTATTTT	CASSWTTPGGSKDTQYF	TRBV28	TRBJ2-3	TRBD2	few
TGCAGTGCTAGACTAGCTGAGCAGTTCTTC	CSARLAEQFF	TRBV20-1	TRBJ2-1	.	.
TGTGCCAGCTCACCACTACAAGGGGTTCCGCGCGCAGATACGCAGTATTTT	CASSPLQGVPRADTQYF	TRBV18	TRBJ2-3	.	.
TGTGCCAGCAGTTACGGAGGGACCGGGGAGCTGTTTTTT	CASSYGGTGELFF	TRBV6-5	TRBJ2-2	.	.
TGTGCCAGCAGTCCCCGGACAGGGTTAGGCTACACCTTC	CASSPRTGLGYTF	TRBV27	TRBJ1-2	TRBD1	.